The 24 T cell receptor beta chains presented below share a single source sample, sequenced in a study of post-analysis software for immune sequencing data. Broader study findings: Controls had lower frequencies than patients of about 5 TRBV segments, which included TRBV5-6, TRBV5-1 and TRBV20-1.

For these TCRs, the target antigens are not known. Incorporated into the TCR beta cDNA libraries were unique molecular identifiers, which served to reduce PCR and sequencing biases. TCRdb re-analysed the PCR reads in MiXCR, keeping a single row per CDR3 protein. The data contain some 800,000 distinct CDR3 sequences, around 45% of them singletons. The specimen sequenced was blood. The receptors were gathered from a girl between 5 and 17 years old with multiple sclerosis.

CDR3 sequence reads: CASSSTAPLYNEQYF. The DNA for the CDR3 is TGTGCCAGCAGCTCGACAGCCCCGTTATACAATGAGCAGTACTTC. V and J are TRBV12-3 or TRBV12-4 and TRBJ2-7; the D gene is possibly TRBD1 (5 bases). The CDR3 totals 15 residues. The germline V and J ends were trimmed by 6 bases and 7 bases, with 22 bases remaining between them.

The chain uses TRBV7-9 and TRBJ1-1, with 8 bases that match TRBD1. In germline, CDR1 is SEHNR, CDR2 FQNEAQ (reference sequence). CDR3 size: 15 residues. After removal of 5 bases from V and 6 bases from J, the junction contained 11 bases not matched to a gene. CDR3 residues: CASSPQLTGDSEAFF. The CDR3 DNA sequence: TGTGCCAGCAGCCCGCAACTGACAGGGGATTCTGAAGCTTTCTTT.

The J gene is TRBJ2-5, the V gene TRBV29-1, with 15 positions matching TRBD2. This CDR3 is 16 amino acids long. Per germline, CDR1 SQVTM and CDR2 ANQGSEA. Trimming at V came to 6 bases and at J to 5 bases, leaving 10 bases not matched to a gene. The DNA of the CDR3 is TGCAGCGTCTTGGGACTAGCGGGAGGTAACGGTGAGACCCAGTACTTC. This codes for CSVLGLAGGNGETQYF.

CDR3 sequence: CASSELGADFSYEQYF. CDR3 nucleotide sequence: TGTGCCAGCAGTGAACTGGGGGCGGACTTCTCCTACGAGCAGTACTTC. The chain employs TRBV6-1 and TRBJ2-7, with D perhaps TRBD1 (6 bases). V was pared by 2 bases and J by 0 bases, with 14 bases between. The CDR3 is made up of 16 amino acids. Germline assignment: CDR1 MNHNS and CDR2 SASEGT.

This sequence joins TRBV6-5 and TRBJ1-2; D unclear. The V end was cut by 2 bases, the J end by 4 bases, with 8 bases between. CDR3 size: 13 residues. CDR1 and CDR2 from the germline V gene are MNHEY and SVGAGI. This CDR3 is CASSYSDGYGYTF. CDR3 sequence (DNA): TGTGCCAGCAGTTACAGCGACGGCTATGGCTACACCTTC.

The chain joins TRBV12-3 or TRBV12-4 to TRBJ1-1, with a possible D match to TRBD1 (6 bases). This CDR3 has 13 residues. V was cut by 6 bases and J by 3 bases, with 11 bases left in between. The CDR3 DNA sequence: TGTGCCAGCAGCACAGGGATGGACACTGAAGCTTTCTTT. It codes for CASSTGMDTEAFF.

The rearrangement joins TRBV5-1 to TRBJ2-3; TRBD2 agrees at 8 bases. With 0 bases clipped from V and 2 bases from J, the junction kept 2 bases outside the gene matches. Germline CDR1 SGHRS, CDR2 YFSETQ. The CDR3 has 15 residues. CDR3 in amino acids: CASSLELAATDTQYF. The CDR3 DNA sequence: TGCGCCAGCAGCTTGGAACTAGCGGCCACAGATACGCAGTATTTT.

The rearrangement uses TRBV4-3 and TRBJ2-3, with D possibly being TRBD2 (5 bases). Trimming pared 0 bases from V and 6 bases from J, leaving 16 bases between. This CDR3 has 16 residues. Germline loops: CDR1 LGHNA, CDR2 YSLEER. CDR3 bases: TGCGCCAGCAGCCAAGAACTAGTGGGAGTCGGTGATACGCAGTATTTT. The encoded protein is CASSQELVGVGDTQYF.

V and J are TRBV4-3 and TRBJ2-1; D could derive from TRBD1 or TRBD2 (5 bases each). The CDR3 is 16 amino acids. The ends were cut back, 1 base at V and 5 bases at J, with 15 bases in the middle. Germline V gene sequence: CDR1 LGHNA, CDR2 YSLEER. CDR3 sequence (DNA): TGCGCCAGCAGCCAAGGGGGAGCGGACACAGACAATGAGCAGTTCTTC. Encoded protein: CASSQGGADTDNEQFF.

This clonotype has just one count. The DNA of the CDR3 is TGTGCCAGCAGATACGACAGCAATCAGCCCCAGCATTTT. This gives the protein CASRYDSNQPQHF. The J gene is TRBJ1-5, the V gene TRBV12-3 or TRBV12-4; D uncertain. The CDR3 is made up of 13 amino acids. Trimming left V 6 bases short and J 1 base short, with 7 bases between.

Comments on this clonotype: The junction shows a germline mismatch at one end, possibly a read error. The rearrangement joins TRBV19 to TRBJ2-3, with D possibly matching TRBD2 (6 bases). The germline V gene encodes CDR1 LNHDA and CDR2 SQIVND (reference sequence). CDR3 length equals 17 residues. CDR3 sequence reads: CAGSIGLMAGLTDTQYF. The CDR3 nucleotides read TGTGCCGGTAGTATTGGTCTAATGGCGGGACTCACAGATACGCAGTATTTT.

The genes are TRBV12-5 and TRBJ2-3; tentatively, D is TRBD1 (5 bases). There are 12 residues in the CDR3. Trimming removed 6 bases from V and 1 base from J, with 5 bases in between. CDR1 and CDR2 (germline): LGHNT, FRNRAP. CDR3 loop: CASGQGTDTQYF. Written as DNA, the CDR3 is TGTGCTAGTGGACAGGGCACAGATACGCAGTATTTT.

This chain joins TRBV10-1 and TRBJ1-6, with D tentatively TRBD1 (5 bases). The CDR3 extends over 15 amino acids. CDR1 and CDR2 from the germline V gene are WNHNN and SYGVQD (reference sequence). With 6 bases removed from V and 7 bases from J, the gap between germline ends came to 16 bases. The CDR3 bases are TGCGCCAGCAGGAAGACCCATCCAGGGAATTCACCCCTCCACTTT. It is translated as CASRKTHPGNSPLHF.

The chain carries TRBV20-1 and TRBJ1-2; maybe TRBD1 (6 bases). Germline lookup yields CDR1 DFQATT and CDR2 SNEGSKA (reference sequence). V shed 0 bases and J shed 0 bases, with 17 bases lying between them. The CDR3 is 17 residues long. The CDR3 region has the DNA TGCAGTGCTAGAGATCCCTACAGGGCGGACCCTAACTATGGCTACACCTTC. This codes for CSARDPYRADPNYGYTF.

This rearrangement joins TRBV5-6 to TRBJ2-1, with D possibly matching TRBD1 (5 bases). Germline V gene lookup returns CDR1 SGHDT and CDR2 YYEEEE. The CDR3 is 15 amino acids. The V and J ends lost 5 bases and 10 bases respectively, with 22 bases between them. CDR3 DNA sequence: TGTGCCAGCAGGCTATCAGGGAAGAACTATAGGGAGCAGTTCTTC. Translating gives CASRLSGKNYREQFF.

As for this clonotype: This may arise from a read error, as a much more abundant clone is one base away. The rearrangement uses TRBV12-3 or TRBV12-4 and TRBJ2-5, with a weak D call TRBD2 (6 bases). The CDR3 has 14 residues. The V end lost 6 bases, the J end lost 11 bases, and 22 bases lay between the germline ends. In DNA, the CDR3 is TGTGCCAGCAGCTTGAGCGGGTTCAACGGTGAGCAGTACTTC. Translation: CASSLSGFNGEQYF.

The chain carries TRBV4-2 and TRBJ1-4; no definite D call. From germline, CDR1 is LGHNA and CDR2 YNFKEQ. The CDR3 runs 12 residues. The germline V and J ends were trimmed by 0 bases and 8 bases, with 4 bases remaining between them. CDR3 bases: TGTGCCAGCAGCCAAGACGGGGAAAAACTGTTTTTT. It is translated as CASSQDGEKLFF.

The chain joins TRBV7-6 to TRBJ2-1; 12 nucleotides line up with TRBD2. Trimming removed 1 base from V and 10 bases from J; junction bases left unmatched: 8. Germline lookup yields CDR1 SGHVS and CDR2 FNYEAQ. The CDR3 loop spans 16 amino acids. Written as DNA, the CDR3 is TGTGCCAGCAGCTTAGGGGCTAGCGGGGGGGCATGGGAGCAGTTCTTC. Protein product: CASSLGASGGAWEQFF.

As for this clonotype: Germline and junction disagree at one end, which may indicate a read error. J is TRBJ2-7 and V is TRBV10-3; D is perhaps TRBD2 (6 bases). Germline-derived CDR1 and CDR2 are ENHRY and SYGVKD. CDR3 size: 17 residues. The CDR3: CAISPRGGGESYYEQYF. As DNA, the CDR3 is TGCGCCATCAGTCCAAGGGGAGGCGGGGAATCCTACTACGAGCAGTACTTC.

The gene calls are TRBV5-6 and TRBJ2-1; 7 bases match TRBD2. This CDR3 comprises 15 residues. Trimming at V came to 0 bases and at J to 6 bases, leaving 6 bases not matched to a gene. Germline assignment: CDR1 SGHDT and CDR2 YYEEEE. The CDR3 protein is CASSLAERGRNEQFF. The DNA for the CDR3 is TGTGCCAGCAGCTTGGCCGAGCGGGGACGCAATGAGCAGTTCTTC.

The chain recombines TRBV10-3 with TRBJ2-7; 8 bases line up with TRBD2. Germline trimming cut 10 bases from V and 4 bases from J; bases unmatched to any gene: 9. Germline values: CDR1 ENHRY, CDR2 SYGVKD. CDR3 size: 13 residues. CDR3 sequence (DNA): TGTGCCACCAGGGGCGGGAGGCTATACGAGCAGTACTTC. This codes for CATRGGRLYEQYF.

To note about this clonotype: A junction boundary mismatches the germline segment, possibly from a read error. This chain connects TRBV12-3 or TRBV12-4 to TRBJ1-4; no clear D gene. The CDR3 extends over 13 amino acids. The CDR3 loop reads CAGSPNPVLELFF. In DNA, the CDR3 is TGTGCCGGCAGTCCTAACCCCGTCTTGGAACTGTTTTTT.

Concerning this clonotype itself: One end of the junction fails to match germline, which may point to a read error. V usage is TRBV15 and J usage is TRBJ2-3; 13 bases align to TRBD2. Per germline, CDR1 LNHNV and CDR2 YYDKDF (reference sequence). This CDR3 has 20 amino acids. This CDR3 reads CAASRDWGLAGYKITDTQYF. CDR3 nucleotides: TGTGCCGCCAGCAGAGATTGGGGACTAGCGGGATATAAAATCACAGATACGCAGTATTTT.

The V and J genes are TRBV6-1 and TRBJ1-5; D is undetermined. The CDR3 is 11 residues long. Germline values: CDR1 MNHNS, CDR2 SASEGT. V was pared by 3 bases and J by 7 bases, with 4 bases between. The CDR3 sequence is CASSDRQPQHF. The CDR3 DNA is TGTGCCAGCAGTGACAGACAGCCCCAGCATTTT.